This is a list of T cell receptor beta chains from one sample in a study of regulatory T cells in long-lasting Graves disease. TCRdb re-derived calls from the multiplex PCR reads in MiXCR, one entry per CDR3 protein. The sample yields roughly 510,000 distinct CDR3 sequences, about 16% seen once. Separately, the same data were catalogued under a study of T cells in Graves' hyperthyroidism and ophthalmopathy.

The material sequenced was peripheral blood mononuclear cells (PBMCs), taken at new diagnosis, from a patient treated with antithyroid drugs. The receptor set was obtained from a man younger than 35 with Graves disease. CDR3s include the opening cysteine and the closing phenylalanine or tryptophan. Each record gives: V gene, J gene, CDR3 protein.

V gene: TRBV5-6; J gene: TRBJ1-4; CDR3 protein: CASSLMNRATDEKLFF
V gene: TRBV9; J gene: TRBJ2-5; CDR3 protein: CASSVEDEETQYF
V gene: TRBV9; J gene: TRBJ2-2; CDR3 protein: CASSVGNSGLNTGELFF
V gene: TRBV28; J gene: TRBJ2-5; CDR3 protein: CASSQPGGTETQYF
V gene: TRBV4-2; J gene: TRBJ1-1; CDR3 protein: CASSQMGRQDTEAFF
V gene: TRBV5-1; J gene: TRBJ1-4; CDR3 protein: CASSLDGRGSNEKLFF
V gene: TRBV6-1; J gene: TRBJ2-5; CDR3 protein: CASSEWISQETQYF
V gene: TRBV9; J gene: TRBJ2-2; CDR3 protein: CASSAPRTGVYGELFF
V gene: TRBV20-1; J gene: TRBJ1-5; CDR3 protein: CSATLGQYSNQPQHF
V gene: TRBV7-8; J gene: TRBJ2-5; CDR3 protein: CAIIADLTETQYF
V gene: TRBV11-2; J gene: TRBJ2-5; CDR3 protein: CASSPGTETQYF
V gene: TRBV20-1; J gene: TRBJ2-1; CDR3 protein: CSASISGRGGNEQFF
V gene: TRBV29-1; J gene: TRBJ2-7; CDR3 protein: CSVVDTREVTYEQYF
V gene: TRBV5-1; J gene: TRBJ2-2; CDR3 protein: CASSLEGDNTGELFF
V gene: TRBV20-1; J gene: TRBJ1-5; CDR3 protein: CSARDQGPTNQPQHF
V gene: TRBV5-1; J gene: TRBJ2-3; CDR3 protein: CASSHGLADATDTQYF
V gene: TRBV27; J gene: TRBJ2-1; CDR3 protein: CASSPIGGNEQFF
V gene: TRBV6-2/TRBV6-3; J gene: TRBJ2-3; CDR3 protein: CASDPRVGPDTQYF
V gene: TRBV20-1; J gene: TRBJ2-7; CDR3 protein: CSDRPRDRNYEQYF
V gene: TRBV29-1; J gene: TRBJ2-2; CDR3 protein: CSAYWGTGELFF
V gene: TRBV20-1; J gene: TRBJ2-1; CDR3 protein: CSATQGGNEQFF
V gene: TRBV7-9; J gene: TRBJ1-1; CDR3 protein: CASSPLNLGTEAFF
V gene: TRBV29-1; J gene: TRBJ2-2; CDR3 protein: CSVVGLAVNTGELFF
V gene: TRBV15; J gene: TRBJ1-2; CDR3 protein: CATSRVLSAYVGYTF
V gene: TRBV6-2/TRBV6-3; J gene: TRBJ2-3; CDR3 protein: CASQSPSTDTQYF
V gene: TRBV12-3/TRBV12-4; J gene: TRBJ2-3; CDR3 protein: CASSFNHFDREGEYTDTQYF
V gene: TRBV11-2; J gene: TRBJ1-5; CDR3 protein: CASSLAGTGGNQPQHF
V gene: TRBV20-1; J gene: TRBJ2-1; CDR3 protein: CSASLGVADYNEQFF
V gene: TRBV7-8; J gene: TRBJ2-1; CDR3 protein: CASSNLQGNSYNEQFF
V gene: TRBV6-5; J gene: TRBJ1-3; CDR3 protein: CASSYSTVLQGANTIYF
V gene: TRBV12-3/TRBV12-4; J gene: TRBJ2-7; CDR3 protein: CASSPTGTGVYEQYF
V gene: TRBV20-1; J gene: TRBJ1-4; CDR3 protein: CSAGTGPTNEKLFF
V gene: TRBV5-1; J gene: TRBJ1-1; CDR3 protein: CASSSPGGVNTEAFF
V gene: TRBV6-1; J gene: TRBJ2-3; CDR3 protein: CASGSGITDTQYF
V gene: TRBV20-1; J gene: TRBJ2-7; CDR3 protein: CSARVLAGAEQYF
V gene: TRBV9; J gene: TRBJ1-1; CDR3 protein: CASSVGRAGMGTEAFF
V gene: TRBV30; J gene: TRBJ2-7; CDR3 protein: CAWSPTGGSYEQYF
V gene: TRBV11-2; J gene: TRBJ2-3; CDR3 protein: CASRPRTSGTTDTQYF
V gene: TRBV19; J gene: TRBJ1-1; CDR3 protein: CASSRESVEAFF
V gene: TRBV7-9; J gene: TRBJ2-3; CDR3 protein: CASSFRALSTDTQYF
V gene: TRBV5-1; J gene: TRBJ1-2; CDR3 protein: CASSFRPTQGDGYTF
V gene: TRBV28; J gene: TRBJ1-5; CDR3 protein: CASRLDTWNTRPQHF
V gene: TRBV27; J gene: TRBJ2-1; CDR3 protein: CASSFRTRLNEQFF
V gene: TRBV11-2; J gene: TRBJ2-2; CDR3 protein: CASSQVRPGELFF
V gene: TRBV4-1; J gene: TRBJ1-2; CDR3 protein: CASSHLTGSGYTF
V gene: TRBV29-1; J gene: TRBJ1-1; CDR3 protein: CSVGNSGYTEAFF